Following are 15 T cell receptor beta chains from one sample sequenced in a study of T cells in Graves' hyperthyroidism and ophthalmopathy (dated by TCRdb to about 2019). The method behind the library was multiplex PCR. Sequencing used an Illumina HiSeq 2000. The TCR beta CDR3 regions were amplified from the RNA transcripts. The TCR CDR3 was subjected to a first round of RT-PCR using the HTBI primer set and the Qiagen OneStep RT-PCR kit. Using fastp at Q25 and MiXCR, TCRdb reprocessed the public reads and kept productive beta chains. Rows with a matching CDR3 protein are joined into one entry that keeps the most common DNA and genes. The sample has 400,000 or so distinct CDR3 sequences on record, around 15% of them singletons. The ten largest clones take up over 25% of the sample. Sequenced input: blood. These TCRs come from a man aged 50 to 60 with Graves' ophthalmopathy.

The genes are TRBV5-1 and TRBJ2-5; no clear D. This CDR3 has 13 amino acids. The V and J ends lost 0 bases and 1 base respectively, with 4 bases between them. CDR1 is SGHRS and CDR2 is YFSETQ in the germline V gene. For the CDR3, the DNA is TGCGCCAGCAGCTTGGACCCCCAAGAGACCCAGTACTTC. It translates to CASSLDPQETQYF.

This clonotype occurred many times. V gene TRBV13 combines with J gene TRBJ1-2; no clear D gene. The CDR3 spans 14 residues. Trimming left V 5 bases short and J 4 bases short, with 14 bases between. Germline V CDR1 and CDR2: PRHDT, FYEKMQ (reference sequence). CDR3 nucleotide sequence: TGTGCCAGCAGCCGCGGCGCTGGGGTCTATGGCTACACCTTC. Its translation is CASSRGAGVYGYTF.

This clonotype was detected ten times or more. The CDR3 sequence: CASSSEGGSSYNEQFF. The CDR3 DNA is TGTGCCAGCAGCTCAGAGGGGGGCAGCTCCTACAATGAGCAGTTCTTC. The chain uses TRBV11-3 and TRBJ2-1; D could derive from TRBD1 or TRBD2 (6 bases each). The germline V gene encodes CDR1 SGHNT and CDR2 YENEEA. Trimming took 4 bases from V and 0 from J, leaving 13 bases between them. The CDR3 extends over 16 amino acids.

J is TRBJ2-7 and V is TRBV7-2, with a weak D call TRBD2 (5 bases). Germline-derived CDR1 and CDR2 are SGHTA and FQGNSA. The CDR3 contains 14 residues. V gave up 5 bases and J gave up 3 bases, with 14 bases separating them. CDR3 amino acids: CASSPRTFDYEQYF. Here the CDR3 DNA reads TGTGCCAGCAGCCCCCGGACTTTTGACTACGAGCAGTACTTC.

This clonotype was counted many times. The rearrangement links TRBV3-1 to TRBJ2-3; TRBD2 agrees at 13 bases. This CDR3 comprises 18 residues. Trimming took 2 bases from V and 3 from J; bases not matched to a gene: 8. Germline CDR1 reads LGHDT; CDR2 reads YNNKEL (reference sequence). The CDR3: CASSQSPSLAGGTDTQYF. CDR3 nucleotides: TGTGCCAGCAGCCAATCTCCCTCACTAGCGGGAGGGACAGATACGCAGTATTTT.

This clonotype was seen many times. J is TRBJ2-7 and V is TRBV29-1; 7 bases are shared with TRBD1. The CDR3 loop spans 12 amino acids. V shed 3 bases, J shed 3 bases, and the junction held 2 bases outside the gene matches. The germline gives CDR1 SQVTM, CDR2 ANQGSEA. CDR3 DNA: TGCAGCGTTGAGGGACAGAGCTACGAGCAGTACTTC. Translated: CSVEGQSYEQYF.

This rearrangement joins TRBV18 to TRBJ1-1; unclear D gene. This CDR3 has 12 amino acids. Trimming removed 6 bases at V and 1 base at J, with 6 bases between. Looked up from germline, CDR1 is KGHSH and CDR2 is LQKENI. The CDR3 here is CASSWTNTEAFF. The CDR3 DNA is TGTGCCAGCTCGTGGACGAACACTGAAGCTTTCTTT. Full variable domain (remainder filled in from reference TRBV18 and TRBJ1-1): NAGVMQNPRHLVRRRGQEARLRCSPMKGHSHVYWYRQLPEEGLKFMVYLQKENIIDESGMPKERFSAEFPKEGPSILRIQQVVRGDSAAYFCASSWTNTEAFFGQGTRLTVV.

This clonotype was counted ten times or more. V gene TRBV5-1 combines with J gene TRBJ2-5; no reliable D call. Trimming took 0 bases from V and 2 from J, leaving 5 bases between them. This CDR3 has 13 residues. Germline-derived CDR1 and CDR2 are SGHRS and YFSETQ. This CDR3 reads CASSLVQQETQYF. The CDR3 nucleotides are TGCGCCAGCAGCTTGGTTCAGCAAGAGACCCAGTACTTC.

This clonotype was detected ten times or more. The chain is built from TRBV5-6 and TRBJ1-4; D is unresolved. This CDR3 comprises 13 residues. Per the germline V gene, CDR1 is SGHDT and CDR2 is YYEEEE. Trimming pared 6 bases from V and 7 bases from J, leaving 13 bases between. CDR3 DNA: TGTGCCAGCAATCGCTGGGGAGGTGAAAAACTGTTTTTT. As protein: CASNRWGGEKLFF.

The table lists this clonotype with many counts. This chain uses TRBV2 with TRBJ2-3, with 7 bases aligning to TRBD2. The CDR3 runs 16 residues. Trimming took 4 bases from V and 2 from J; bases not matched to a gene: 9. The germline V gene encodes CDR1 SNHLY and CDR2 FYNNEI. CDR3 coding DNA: TGTGCCAGCAGTGGAACCCCTAGCGGCTACACAGATACGCAGTATTTT. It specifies CASSGTPSGYTDTQYF. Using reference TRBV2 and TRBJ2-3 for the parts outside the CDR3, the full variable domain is EPEVTQTPSHQVTQMGQEVILRCVPISNHLYFYWYRQILGQKVEFLVSFYNNEISEKSEIFDDQFSVERPDGSNFTLKIRSTKLEDSAMYFCASSGTPSGYTDTQYFGPGTRLTVL.

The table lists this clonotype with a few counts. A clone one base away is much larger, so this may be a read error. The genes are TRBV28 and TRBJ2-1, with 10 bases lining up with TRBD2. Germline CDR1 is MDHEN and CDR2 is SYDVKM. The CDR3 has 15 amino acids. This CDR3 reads CASGGASGRYSEQFF. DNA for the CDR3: TGTGCCAGCGGCGGAGCTAGCGGGAGATACAGTGAGCAGTTCTTC. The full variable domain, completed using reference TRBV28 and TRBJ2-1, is DVKVTQSSRYLVKRTGEKVFLECVQDMDHENMFWYRQDPGLGLRLIYFSYDVKMKEKGDIPEGYSVSREKKERFSLILESASTNQTSMYLCASGGASGRYSEQFFGPGTRLTVL.

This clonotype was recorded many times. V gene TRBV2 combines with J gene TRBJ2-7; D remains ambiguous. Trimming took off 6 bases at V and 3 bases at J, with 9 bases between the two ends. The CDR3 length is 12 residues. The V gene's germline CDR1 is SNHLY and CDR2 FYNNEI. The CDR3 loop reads CASSVEGYEQYF. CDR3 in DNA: TGTGCCAGCAGCGTAGAAGGCTACGAGCAGTACTTC.

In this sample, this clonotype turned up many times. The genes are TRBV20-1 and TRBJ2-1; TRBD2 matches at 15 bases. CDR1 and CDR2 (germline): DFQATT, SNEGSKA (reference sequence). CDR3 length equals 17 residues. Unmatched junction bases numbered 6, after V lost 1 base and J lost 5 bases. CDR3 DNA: TGCAGTGCTAGAGGTCCGGGACTAGCGGGAGGCGACAATGAGCAGTTCTTC. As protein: CSARGPGLAGGDNEQFF.

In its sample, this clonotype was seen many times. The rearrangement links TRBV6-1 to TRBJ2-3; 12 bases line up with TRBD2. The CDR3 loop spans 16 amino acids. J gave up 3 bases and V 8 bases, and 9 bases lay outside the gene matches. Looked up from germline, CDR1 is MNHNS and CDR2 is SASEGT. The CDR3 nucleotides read TGTGCCAGCGTCAGACTAGCGGGAGAAGGGACAGATACGCAGTATTTT. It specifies CASVRLAGEGTDTQYF.

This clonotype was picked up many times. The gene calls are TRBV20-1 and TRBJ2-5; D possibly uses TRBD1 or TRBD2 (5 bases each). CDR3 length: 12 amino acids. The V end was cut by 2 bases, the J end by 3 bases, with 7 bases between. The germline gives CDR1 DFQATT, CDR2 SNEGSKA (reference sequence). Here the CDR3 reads CSARRGEETQYF. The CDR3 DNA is TGCAGTGCTAGAAGGGGAGAAGAGACCCAGTACTTC.